These T cell receptor beta chains were read from a single sample in a study of PD-L1 blockade in urothelial cancer. Clones were read by immunoSEQ multiplex PCR, and TCRdb kept only the in-frame ones, dropping some. The repertoire has approximately 56,000 clones, about 85% of them found once; the top ten carry 15% to 18%. The source material was PBMCs, sampled around atezolizumab (anti-PD-L1) treatment. These receptors all come from a man aged 70 or older with urothelial cancer. Each CDR3 is given with its conserved first and last residue. A D gene is named only where the DNA matches it firmly.

j_gene | d_gene | v_gene | CDR3aa
TRBJ2-2 | NA | TRBV9 | CASSVASRNTGELFF
TRBJ2-2 | NA | TRBV6-4 | CASSQDSSVAGELFF
TRBJ1-2 | TRBD1 | TRBV19 | CASSIVDPGQGLGTYGYTF
TRBJ2-3 | TRBD2 | TRBV6-4 | CASSDGASGDTDTQYF
TRBJ2-7 | NA | TRBV7-9 | CASSLVSYEQYF
TRBJ1-1 | NA | TRBV7-3 | CASSLFGRGVNTEAFF
TRBJ1-2 | TRBD1 | TRBV29-1 | CSVDTGAGYGYTF
TRBJ2-5 | TRBD1 | TRBV27 | CASRTTGGETQYF
TRBJ2-1 | TRBD1 | TRBV6-5 | CASSYSGQGASEQFF
TRBJ1-4 | NA | TRBV25-1 | CASSETQGNHEKLFF
TRBJ2-7 | NA | TRBV12-5 | CASGFSRNGGYGRYEQYF
TRBJ1-5 | NA | TRBV9 | CASENTQRPGQPQHF
TRBJ2-7 | TRBD2 | TRBV27 | CASRGLAGAYEQYF
TRBJ1-2 | TRBD1 | TRBV28 | CASGIDDRASYGYTF
TRBJ1-4 | TRBD1 | TRBV7-9 | CASSLTGGDTNEKLFF